What follows are 19 T cell receptor beta chains derived from one specimen sequenced in a study of T cells after yellow fever vaccination. TCRdb used MiXCR to reprocess the 5' RACE reads, holding one entry per CDR3 protein. The sample consists of some 340,000 distinct CDR3 sequences, roughly 10% of them appearing once. This sample comprised CD4+ T cells sorted from PBMCs, obtained 45 days after the yellow fever booster vaccination. These receptor sequences come from a man between 18 and 29 years old who received the YFV17D yellow fever vaccine.

This clonotype occurred a few times. This chain connects TRBV12-3 or TRBV12-4 to TRBJ2-3; tentative D call: TRBD1 (6 bases). The CDR3 sequence is 15 residues long. V was pared by 6 bases and J by 0 bases, with 13 bases between. This CDR3 reads CASSNRALSTDTQYF. DNA for the CDR3: TGTGCCAGCAGCAACAGGGCCCTTAGCACAGATACGCAGTATTTT.

Only a few counts were recorded for this clonotype. The rearrangement uses TRBV15 and TRBJ1-1; TRBD1 aligns across 7 bases. J lost 7 bases, V lost 2 bases, and 4 bases had no gene match. Germline V lookup: CDR1 LNHNV, CDR2 YYDKDF (reference sequence). This CDR3 spans 13 amino acids. CDR3 in amino acids: CATSRPRTGEAFF. Here the CDR3 DNA reads TGTGCCACCAGCAGACCACGGACAGGTGAAGCTTTCTTT.

This clonotype was seen a few times. The V gene is TRBV20-1, the J gene TRBJ1-1, with no clear D. Germline CDR1 is DFQATT and CDR2 is SNEGSKA (reference sequence). The CDR3 is 13 residues long. V lost 3 bases, J lost 0 bases, and 8 bases lay in between. CDR3 sequence reads: CSARWSMNTEAFF. CDR3 DNA sequence: TGCAGTGCTAGGTGGTCCATGAACACTGAAGCTTTCTTT.

The chain employs TRBV30 and TRBJ1-1; D unresolved. V gave up 2 bases and J gave up 1 base, with 8 bases separating them. The CDR3 runs to 13 residues. Looked up from germline, CDR1 is GTSNPN and CDR2 is SVGIG (reference sequence). CDR3 sequence reads: CAWSKGGNTEAFF. The CDR3 DNA reads TGTGCCTGGAGTAAGGGTGGGAACACTGAAGCTTTCTTT.

This sequence joins TRBV7-9 and TRBJ1-1; tentatively, D is TRBD1 (6 bases). CDR3 length: 15 residues. From germline, CDR1 is SEHNR and CDR2 FQNEAQ (reference sequence). The V and J ends lost 5 bases and 1 base respectively, with 14 bases between them. The CDR3 DNA reads TGTGCCAGCAGCATCAGTCGGGGGGCGAACACTGAAGCTTTCTTT. The encoded protein is CASSISRGANTEAFF.

This clonotype was counted between two and nine times. The chain employs TRBV28 and TRBJ2-5; 15 bases fit TRBD2. The germline V gene encodes CDR1 MDHEN and CDR2 SYDVKM. The V segment lost 8 bases and the J segment 3 bases; nucleotides outside the gene matches: 7. CDR3 length: 16 amino acids. Here the CDR3 reads CASLPRTSGGEETQYF. The CDR3 DNA reads as TGTGCCAGCCTCCCCCGGACTAGCGGGGGGGAAGAGACCCAGTACTTC.

This clonotype was counted many times. The V call is TRBV2, the J call TRBJ2-3, with D perhaps matching TRBD2 (6 bases). The V end lost 5 bases, the J end lost 0 bases, and 9 bases lay between the germline ends. Per the germline V gene, CDR1 is SNHLY and CDR2 is FYNNEI. The CDR3 is made up of 14 amino acids. The chain's CDR3 is CASSTGTSTDTQYF. The DNA of the CDR3 is TGTGCCAGCAGTACCGGGACTAGCACAGATACGCAGTATTTT.

The J gene is TRBJ1-2, the V gene TRBV10-3, with 8 bases that match TRBD1. The CDR3 is 13 amino acids. Germline V gene sequence: CDR1 ENHRY, CDR2 SYGVKD. Germline trimming cut 3 bases from V and 6 bases from J; bases unmatched to any gene: 3. The CDR3 region has the DNA TGTGCCATCAGTGACAGGGGGCTTGATGGCTACACCTTC. Translated, it gives CAISDRGLDGYTF.

The genes are TRBV27 and TRBJ2-7, with D maybe TRBD2 (5 bases). Per the germline V gene, CDR1 is MNHEY and CDR2 is SMNVEV (reference sequence). The CDR3 spans 14 residues. Trimming removed 3 bases from V and 2 bases from J, with 11 bases in between. The DNA of the CDR3 is TGTGCCAGCAGTTTCAGAGGGCCAGCCTACGAGCAGTACTTC. It yields the protein CASSFRGPAYEQYF.

This rearrangement joins TRBV6-1 to TRBJ2-7, with TRBD1 matching over 7 bases. The CDR3 totals 11 residues. Germline CDR1 reads MNHNS; CDR2 reads SASEGT. The CDR3 spells CASSVLDRFAV. The DNA of the CDR3 is TGTGCCAGCAGTGTCCTGGACAGGTTTGCAGTC.

The rearrangement joins TRBV4-1 to TRBJ1-3; no firm D call. Germline values: CDR1 MGHRA, CDR2 YSYEKL. The CDR3 runs 16 residues. Between the trimmed V and J ends, which lost 4 bases and 0 bases, there was a span of 13 bases. The CDR3 protein is CASSPLGQSSGNTIYF. CDR3 in DNA: TGCGCCAGCAGCCCCCTTGGGCAGAGCTCTGGAAACACCATATATTTT.

This clonotype was picked up many times. This chain uses TRBV7-9 with TRBJ1-6, with 8 bases that match TRBD1. The CDR3 sequence is 17 residues long. Germline CDR1 is SEHNR and CDR2 is FQNEAQ (reference sequence). Trimming removed 2 bases from V and 3 bases from J; junction bases left unmatched: 6. This CDR3 reads CASSLYGTGNYNSPLHF. The CDR3 DNA reads TGTGCCAGCAGCTTATACGGGACAGGCAACTATAATTCACCCCTCCACTTT.

This clonotype was seen many times. The rearrangement uses TRBV6-5 and TRBJ1-6; D may be TRBD1 (5 bases). CDR1 and CDR2 (germline): MNHEY, SVGAGI. This CDR3 region has 14 residues. V was clipped by 5 bases and J by 8 bases, with 13 bases between them. The CDR3 nucleotides read TGTGCCAGCAGTAAACGGGGCAGAGATTCACCCCTCCACTTT. This codes for CASSKRGRDSPLHF.

This clonotype was found a few times. V is TRBV5-1 and J is TRBJ2-3, with 14 bases aligning to TRBD2. This CDR3 region has 16 residues. The germline V gene has CDR1 SGHRS and CDR2 YFSETQ. V was pared by 3 bases and J by 5 bases, with 5 bases of the junction left unmatched. CDR3 loop: CASSWGTSGGIDTQYF. Here the CDR3 DNA reads TGCGCCAGCAGCTGGGGGACTAGCGGGGGTATAGATACGCAGTATTTT.

This clonotype was picked up many times. The gene calls are TRBV6-5 and TRBJ2-7, with unresolved D. Trimming took 4 bases from V and 4 from J, leaving 23 bases between them. CDR1 and CDR2 from the germline V gene are MNHEY and SVGAGI. This CDR3 is 17 amino acids long. In DNA form, the CDR3 reads TGTGCCAGCAGTTTTGTTAAGGCCGGTAAGAATTCTTACGAGCAGTACGTC. This translates into CASSFVKAGKNSYEQYV.

This chain uses TRBV28 with TRBJ1-1; D uncertain. Trimming cost V 2 bases and J 3 bases, with 10 bases left between them. The CDR3 covers 14 residues. Germline V gene sequence: CDR1 MDHEN, CDR2 SYDVKM. The CDR3 here is CASSLGRWDTEAFF. The CDR3 bases are TGTGCCAGCAGTTTAGGTCGGTGGGACACTGAAGCTTTCTTT.

This chain links TRBV6-5 with TRBJ2-3, with D perhaps TRBD1 or TRBD2 (5 bases each). The CDR3 runs 16 residues. CDR1 and CDR2 (germline): MNHEY, SVGAGI. Deletions cut 2 bases from V and 4 bases from J, with 16 bases between. In nucleotides, the CDR3 is TGTGCCAGCAGTTACGGGGGTGGCGGTTCCCCAGATACGCAGTATTTT. It specifies CASSYGGGGSPDTQYF.

V and J are TRBV7-2 and TRBJ2-5; a possible D gene is TRBD2 (6 bases). Germline V CDR1 and CDR2: SGHTA, FQGNSA. V lost 3 bases to trimming and J lost 0 bases, with 8 bases between them. This CDR3 is built from 14 residues. The CDR3 DNA follows: TGTGCCAGCAGCTTTGCGGGGCACCAAGAGACCCAGTACTTC. Protein sequence: CASSFAGHQETQYF.

The chain recombines TRBV5-1 with TRBJ2-5, with D possibly TRBD2 on 6 matching bases. V was trimmed by 4 bases and J by 2 bases, leaving 12 bases between them. The germline gives CDR1 SGHRS, CDR2 YFSETQ. The CDR3 is made up of 14 amino acids. The CDR3 sequence: CASSKEGRQETQYF. The CDR3 bases are TGCGCCAGCAGCAAGGAGGGCAGGCAAGAGACCCAGTACTTC.